A selection of T cell receptor beta chains follows, all from one sample in a study of graft-versus-host responses after intestinal transplantation. These receptors are not linked to any known antigen. Assay: immunoSEQ multiplex PCR; the TCRdb copy retains only in-frame clones and omits some. The table lists some 110,000 clones, approximately 94% of them singletons. Specimen: unstimulated CD4+ T cells sorted from spleen or lymph node cells, collected before transplant. These receptors were collected from a human donor who was the organ donor for an intestinal transplant. Both conserved end residues are part of each CDR3. The D gene is left open where the match is weak. Size values are once, few and many counts, or a class for expanded clones, and some rows have none.

TRBV9	TRBJ2-7	TRBD2	-	TGTGCCAGCAGCCCAAGCGGGACCTTCTACGAGCAGTACTTC	CASSPSGTFYEQYF
TRBV30	TRBJ1-3	TRBD1	once	TGTGCCCTTTACAGGGGCTCTGGAAACACCATATATTTT	CALYRGSGNTIYF
TRBV4-2	TRBJ2-5	TRBD2	few	TGTGCCAGCAGCCACCTACTAGCGGGAGGGCTGCAAGAGACCCAGTACTTC	CASSHLLAGGLQETQYF
TRBV29-1	TRBJ2-2	-	-	TGCAGCGTTCATAGGGAGGGGGCGAATCCCGGGGAGCTGTTTTTT	CSVHREGANPGELFF
TRBV9	TRBJ2-7	TRBD1	-	TGTGCCAGCAGCGTAGGGGAAGGAGGGACAGGGGGCCGTGGGCAGTACTTC	CASSVGEGGTGGRGQYF
TRBV7-2	TRBJ2-7	-	-	TGTGCCAGCAGCTTCCTGTCCTACGAGCAGTACTTC	CASSFLSYEQYF
TRBV7-9	TRBJ1-2	-	few	TGTGCCAGCAGCTCTGTGGGGGCCGGGGGATATGGCTACACCTTC	CASSSVGAGGYGYTF
TRBV6-1	TRBJ1-2	-	-	TGTGCCAGCAGTGAAGAAGGCAGGGGCCGCTATGGCTACACCTTC	CASSEEGRGRYGYTF
TRBV10-3	TRBJ1-4	TRBD1	-	TGTGCCATCAGTGCCCGACAGGGGGATGCAACTAATGAAAAACTGTTTTTT	CAISARQGDATNEKLFF
TRBV15	TRBJ2-3	-	-	TGTGCCACCAGCAGAGTTCCTAGCTCGAGCACAGATACGCAGTATTTT	CATSRVPSSSTDTQYF
TRBV2	TRBJ2-7	TRBD2	few	TGTGCCAGCAGGGGAACTAGCGGGAGGGCCTACGAGCAGTACTTC	CASRGTSGRAYEQYF
TRBV7-9	TRBJ2-7	-	-	TGTGCCAGCAGGGGGGTCGGGTCCCTAAGCTCCTACGAGCAGTACTTC	CASRGVGSLSSYEQYF
TRBV4-1	TRBJ2-1	TRBD1	-	TGCGCCAGCAGCCAAGAAATCCAGGGGGCGCGCAATGAGCAGTTCTTC	CASSQEIQGARNEQFF
TRBV9	TRBJ2-1	TRBD2	-	TGTGCCAGCAGCGAGGACCCCATAGCGGGAACCTCCTACAATGAGCAGTTCTTC	CASSEDPIAGTSYNEQFF
TRBV4-1	TRBJ1-1	TRBD1	-	TGCGCCAGCAGCCAAGATGGGGCCTGGACAGGGCATATGAACACTGAAGCTTTCTTT	CASSQDGAWTGHMNTEAFF
TRBV6-1	TRBJ1-4	-	-	TGTGCCAGCAGCGACAACACAGGGAGTAATGAAAAACTGTTTTTT	CASSDNTGSNEKLFF
TRBV6-5	TRBJ1-1	-	-	TGTGCCAGCAGCCCGACACGGTCGGTAGCTTTCTTT	CASSPTRSVAFF
TRBV4-1	TRBJ2-7	TRBD1	-	TGCGCCAGCAGCCAACCCGGACAGGGTAGGTACGAGCAGTACTTC	CASSQPGQGRYEQYF
TRBV5-4	TRBJ1-1	TRBD1	-	TGTGCCAGCAGCTCGTCTCAGGGGGCCGGCACTGAAGCTTTCTTT	CASSSSQGAGTEAFF
TRBV7-9	TRBJ2-7	TRBD2	-	TGTGCCAGCAGCCTAGGTAGCGGGAGGGCCTACGAGCAGTACTTC	CASSLGSGRAYEQYF